This passage covers 27 T cell receptor beta chains from one sample sequenced in a study of blood T cell repertoires in COVID-19. Sequencing used immunoSEQ multiplex PCR; TCRdb keeps in-frame clones, though not all of them. The sample has 350,000 to 400,000 clones; 90% are singletons. Sample: peripheral blood. The receptors here all came from a man between 18 and 29 years old with active or convalescent COVID-19.

J is TRBJ1-5 and V is TRBV21-1; the listed D gene, TRBD1, was not tested against the DNA. TRBV21-1 is reported as a pseudogene. This CDR3 has 18 amino acids. Here the CDR3 reads CATTKACQGFRGNQPQHF. CDR3 DNA: TGTGCCACCACGAAGGCGTGTCAGGGCTTCAGGGGTAATCAGCCCCAGCATTTT.

The rearrangement links TRBV11-2 to TRBJ1-3; 7 nucleotides line up with TRBD1. The V and J ends lost 0 bases and 3 bases, in that order; junction bases with no gene match: 2. The CDR3 runs to 15 residues. Germline assignment: CDR1 SGHAT and CDR2 FQNNGV. The DNA for the CDR3 is TGTGCCAGCAGCTTAGACTACAGGGGTGGAAACACCATATATTTT. Its protein is CASSLDYRGGNTIYF.

This clone was seen a handful of times. The rearrangement links TRBV9 to TRBJ1-1; D is unclear. There are 14 residues in the CDR3. V shed 3 bases and J shed 0 bases, with 9 bases lying between them. Germline V gene lookup returns CDR1 SGDLS and CDR2 YYNGEE. The CDR3 here is CASSDSQVNTEAFF. DNA for the CDR3: TGTGCCAGCAGCGACTCTCAGGTGAACACTGAAGCTTTCTTT.

The chain has TRBV19 and TRBJ1-1; 7 positions match TRBD1. This CDR3 is 15 amino acids long. CDR1 and CDR2 from the germline V gene are LNHDA and SQIVND (reference sequence). Trimming took 5 bases from V and 1 from J; bases not matched to a gene: 7. The CDR3 DNA reads TGTGCCAGTAGTCAAGCCAAGGGGGCGAACACTGAAGCTTTCTTT. Translated: CASSQAKGANTEAFF.

The gene calls are TRBV27 and TRBJ1-5; 7 bases are a match to TRBD1. The germline CDR1 and CDR2 sequences are MNHEY and SMNVEV (reference sequence). The J segment lost 7 bases and the V segment lost 4 bases, leaving 10 bases of the junction unmatched. The CDR3 runs to 15 residues. CDR3 sequence reads: CASSSPAGGGQPQHF. The DNA for the CDR3 is TGTGCCAGCAGTTCCCCCGCAGGGGGTGGACAGCCCCAGCATTTT.

The chain uses TRBV27 and TRBJ2-7, with 9 positions matching TRBD1. V lost 2 bases and J lost 2; bases outside the gene matches: 4. Germline CDR1 MNHEY, CDR2 SMNVEV (reference sequence). The CDR3 extends over 15 amino acids. CDR3 in DNA: TGTGCCAGCAGTTTAATCCGGACAGGGGCCTACGAGCAGTACTTC. Its translation: CASSLIRTGAYEQYF.

This clone was observed a single time. The chain joins TRBV27 to TRBJ1-4; D unclear. Trimming removed 4 bases from V and 0 bases from J, with 18 bases in between. CDR3 length equals 18 residues. Germline V gene lookup returns CDR1 MNHEY and CDR2 SMNVEV (reference sequence). The CDR3 loop reads CASSSRAGWLATNEKLFF. DNA of the CDR3: TGTGCCAGCAGTTCGCGGGCCGGATGGCTTGCAACTAATGAAAAACTGTTTTTT.

This chain connects TRBV7-2 to TRBJ1-2, with D perhaps matching TRBD1 (5 bases). Per germline, CDR1 SGHTA and CDR2 FQGNSA. The CDR3 is made up of 15 amino acids. Trimming pared 5 bases from V and 6 bases from J, leaving 19 bases between. The CDR3 is CASSPQGGAMDGYTF. CDR3 DNA: TGTGCCAGCAGCCCCCAGGGAGGGGCGATGGATGGCTACACCTTC.

V usage is TRBV28 and J usage is TRBJ2-2; the D gene is possibly TRBD2 (5 bases). The germline V gene encodes CDR1 MDHEN and CDR2 SYDVKM. Between the trimmed V and J ends, which lost 10 bases and 1 base, there was a span of 19 bases. The CDR3 spans 16 residues. CDR3 nucleotide sequence: TGTGCCACTCGGGGAACCGGATCAAAGAACACCGGGGAGCTGTTTTTT. Translating it yields CATRGTGSKNTGELFF.

The chain has TRBV9 and TRBJ1-2, with a tentative D call TRBD1 (5 bases). This CDR3 has 19 residues. CDR1 is SGDLS, CDR2 YYNGEE, per germline. V was cut by 0 bases and J by 3 bases, with 24 bases left in between. The CDR3 spells CASSVAAVYQGPADYGYTF. The CDR3 nucleotides read TGTGCCAGCAGCGTAGCTGCGGTCTACCAGGGTCCTGCTGACTATGGCTACACCTTC.

The DNA of the CDR3 is TGTGCCAGCAGAAAGGGGAGGGAAAAACTGTTTTTT. It is translated as CASRKGREKLFF. The rearrangement links TRBV3-1 (or the pseudogene TRBV3-2) to TRBJ1-4; D perhaps matches TRBD1 (5 bases). CDR1 and CDR2 (germline): LGHDT, YNNKEL (reference sequence). The CDR3 is 12 residues long. The V gene lost 6 bases and the J gene lost 8 bases, with 10 bases spanning the gap.

This chain links TRBV4-3 with TRBJ2-5; 14 bases align to TRBD2. Looked up from germline, CDR1 is LGHNA and CDR2 is YSLEER. The V segment lost 0 bases and the J segment 4 bases; nucleotides outside the gene matches: 10. There are 19 residues in the CDR3. CDR3 region: CASSQEGPEGLAGVETQYF. For the CDR3, the DNA is TGCGCCAGCAGCCAAGAAGGCCCTGAGGGACTAGCGGGAGTAGAGACCCAGTACTTC.

V gene TRBV7-9 combines with J gene TRBJ1-2; tentative D call: TRBD1 (6 bases). Per the germline V gene, CDR1 is SEHNR and CDR2 is FQNEAQ (reference sequence). There are 16 residues in the CDR3. Trimming shortened V by 5 bases and J by 0 bases, and 16 bases separated the two germline ends. The CDR3 sequence: CASSLPETGPNYGYTF. DNA of the CDR3: TGTGCCAGCAGCCTGCCAGAGACAGGCCCTAACTATGGCTACACCTTC.

The genes are TRBV7-8 and TRBJ1-6; no clear D. Trimming left V 5 bases short and J 8 bases short, with 10 bases between. Germline V gives CDR1 SGHVS, CDR2 FQNEAQ. This CDR3 has 13 amino acids. In DNA form, the CDR3 reads TGTGCCAGCAGCGCAAACGGGTATTCACCCCTCCACTTT. Protein product: CASSANGYSPLHF.

The J gene is TRBJ2-2, the V gene TRBV3-1 (or the pseudogene TRBV3-2); no reliable D call. V dropped 1 base and J dropped 1 base, with 10 bases sitting between them. The CDR3 runs 16 residues. Germline lookup yields CDR1 LGHDT and CDR2 YNNKEL (reference sequence). CDR3 protein: CASSQGGTRNTGELFF. CDR3 DNA sequence: TGTGCCAGCAGCCAAGGAGGCACAAGGAACACCGGGGAGCTGTTTTTT.

The rearrangement joins TRBV28 to TRBJ1-2; unclear D gene. Germline V lookup: CDR1 MDHEN, CDR2 SYDVKM. Trimming took 7 bases from V and 4 from J, leaving 19 bases between them. The CDR3 length is 15 residues. The CDR3, as DNA: TGTGCCAGCATTGACTCGGGTTGGAGAACCTATGGCTACACCTTC. Translation: CASIDSGWRTYGYTF.

The V gene is TRBV7-3, the J gene TRBJ1-6, with D possibly matching TRBD1 (5 bases). Germline-derived CDR1 and CDR2 are SGHTA and FQGTGA. CDR3 size: 13 residues. V lost 9 bases and J 8 bases, leaving 14 bases between the germline ends. The CDR3 here is CASSGGSYSPLHF. CDR3 DNA sequence: TGTGCCAGTTCGGGGGGGTCTTATTCACCCCTCCACTTT.

The rearrangement links TRBV11-2 to TRBJ2-5; D is unclear. V shed 0 bases and J shed 4 bases, with 9 bases lying between them. Germline assignment: CDR1 SGHAT and CDR2 FQNNGV. This CDR3 contains 14 residues. In DNA form, the CDR3 reads TGTGCCAGCAGCTTAGAGTTGGTGCGAGAGACCCAGTACTTC. Encoded protein: CASSLELVRETQYF.

The rearrangement uses TRBV4-2 and TRBJ2-1; 9 bases are shared with TRBD2. Trimming took 4 bases from V and 7 from J; bases not matched to a gene: 20. The germline gives CDR1 LGHNA, CDR2 YNFKEQ. There are 19 residues in the CDR3. The CDR3 bases are TGTGCCAGCAGCCCTCAGGGTGGGGGCGATAGCGGGAGAGAAAATGAGCAGTTCTTC. Its protein is CASSPQGGGDSGRENEQFF.

The chain couples TRBV6-6 to TRBJ2-1; TRBD2 matches at 12 bases. With 2 bases clipped from V and 8 bases from J, the junction kept 7 bases outside the gene matches. This CDR3 is 16 amino acids long. Germline V CDR1 and CDR2: MNHNY, SVGAGI (reference sequence). CDR3 in amino acids: CASSYAASGGADEQFF. In DNA form, the CDR3 reads TGTGCCAGCAGTTACGCGGCTAGCGGGGGGGCGGATGAGCAGTTCTTC.

This clone has more than one count but fewer than ten. V gene TRBV7-9 combines with J gene TRBJ1-2; a weak D match, TRBD1 (5 bases). Trimming stripped 5 bases from V and 1 base from J, with 11 bases between. Germline V gene lookup returns CDR1 SEHNR and CDR2 FQNEAQ (reference sequence). The CDR3 runs to 14 residues. DNA for the CDR3: TGTGCCAGCAGCCCCAGGGCGCTTAACTATGGCTACACCTTC. Protein product: CASSPRALNYGYTF.

This clone is a singleton in its sample. The rearrangement links TRBV7-2 to TRBJ2-3; TRBD2 agrees at 11 bases. The V and J ends lost 10 bases and 6 bases, in that order; junction bases with no gene match: 9. This CDR3 comprises 14 residues. Per the germline V gene, CDR1 is SGHTA and CDR2 is FQGNSA. CDR3 bases: TGTGCCACTCGACTAGCGGGGCCCCTGGATACGCAGTATTTT. Encoded protein: CATRLAGPLDTQYF.

The rearrangement uses TRBV5-1 and TRBJ2-1, with TRBD1 identical over 8 bases. After removal of 5 bases from V and 0 bases from J, the junction contained 7 bases not matched to a gene. The germline gives CDR1 SGHRS, CDR2 YFSETQ. This CDR3 has 16 residues. The DNA for the CDR3 is TGCGCCAGCAGTTTGACAGGGGACGGCTCCTACAATGAGCAGTTCTTC. This translates into CASSLTGDGSYNEQFF.

The chain joins TRBV28 to TRBJ1-5; perhaps TRBD1 as D (5 bases). The CDR3 consists of 13 residues. V lost 7 bases, J lost 6 bases, and 13 bases lay in between. Germline CDR1 is MDHEN and CDR2 is SYDVKM. The CDR3 loop reads CASIGGDFQPQHF. The CDR3 bases are TGTGCCAGCATTGGAGGGGACTTTCAGCCCCAGCATTTT.

The rearrangement joins TRBV6-5 to TRBJ1-2; 7 bases agree with TRBD1. In germline, CDR1 is MNHEY, CDR2 SVGAGI. The ends lost 2 bases at V and 6 bases at J; junction bases unmatched: 9. The CDR3 spans 15 residues. The CDR3 nucleotides are TGTGCCAGCAGTTACACCCCGGCAGGGGGTGATGGCTACACCTTC. This encodes CASSYTPAGGDGYTF.

The chain couples TRBV6-5 to TRBJ1-1, with 11 nucleotides matching TRBD1. Trimming took 2 bases from V and 4 from J; bases not matched to a gene: 3. Looked up from germline, CDR1 is MNHEY and CDR2 is SVGAGI. This CDR3 spans 15 amino acids. The CDR3 reads CASSYRGTGGTEAFF. CDR3 nucleotides: TGTGCCAGCAGTTACAGGGGGACAGGGGGCACTGAAGCTTTCTTT.

This chain uses TRBV7-9 with TRBJ2-7, with 9 bases matching TRBD2. Unmatched junction bases numbered 11, after V lost 4 bases and J lost 7 bases. The CDR3 sequence is 15 residues long. CDR1 is SEHNR, CDR2 FQNEAQ, per germline (reference sequence). CDR3 bases: TGTGCCAGCAGCTCGGCTAGCGGGACGTCCAGGGAGCAGTACTTC. Its protein is CASSSASGTSREQYF.